Listed below are T cell receptor beta chains from one sample, sequenced in a study of T cell clones after liver transplantation. Clones were read by immunoSEQ multiplex PCR, and TCRdb kept only the in-frame ones, dropping some. The sample carries more than 95,000 clones, 80% to 90% recorded once. The sample consisted of CD4+ T cells from blood, taken approximately 50 months after liver transplant. All receptors derive from a human patient who received a liver transplant. Some T cells may possibly be graft donor cells. Both conserved end residues are part of each CDR3. The D gene is left open where the match is weak.

>TRBV15|NA|TRBJ2-7
TGTGCCACCAGCAGAGAGTTGTTAACACTCGAGCAGTACTTC
CATSRELLTLEQYF
>TRBV27|TRBD2|TRBJ2-1
TGTGCCAGCAGTTTTAGCGGGCGGAGCTCCTACAATGAGCAGTTCTTC
CASSFSGRSSYNEQFF
>TRBV7-8|NA|TRBJ1-1
TGTGCCAGCAGCCATTTCGGGCGGACCTTGAACACTGAAGCTTTCTTT
CASSHFGRTLNTEAFF
>TRBV5-4|TRBD2|TRBJ2-3
TGTGCCAGCAGCCCCTCGGGCGGACTAGCCGCAGATACGCAGTATTTT
CASSPSGGLAADTQYF
>TRBV25-1|NA|TRBJ1-1
TGTGCCAGCAGGGACACTGGGGGCCGACACACTGAAGCTTTCTTT
CASRDTGGRHTEAFF
>TRBV18|NA|TRBJ2-6
TGTGCCAGCTCACCACCGTCCGCGGGGCGAGACGTCCTGACTTTC
CASSPPSAGRDVLTF
>TRBV7-3|TRBD1|TRBJ2-3
TGTGCCAGCAGCTCAGGGACAGGGAGGAATACGCAGTATTTT
CASSSGTGRNTQYF
>TRBV27|TRBD1|TRBJ2-1
TGTGCCAGCCAGGGTGACAGGGGGCCCTACAATGAGCAGTTCTTC
CASQGDRGPYNEQFF
>TRBV7-3|TRBD2|TRBJ2-3
TGTGCCAGCAGCCCCGGGACTAGCCGTTCGGGGACGCAGTATTTT
CASSPGTSRSGTQYF
>TRBV28|TRBD2|TRBJ2-4
TGTGCCAGCAGTTTCGTCCTAGCGGGAGAGGGACTAGCCAAAAACATTCAGTACTTC
CASSFVLAGEGLAKNIQYF
>TRBV2|NA|TRBJ1-1
TGTGCCAGCAGTGAAAGCCCTGAAGCTTTCTTT
CASSESPEAFF
>TRBV6-4|TRBD1|TRBJ2-7
TGTGCCAGCAGTGATTGGAGGGGACAGGGGGGCCACGAGCAGTACTTC
CASSDWRGQGGHEQYF
>TRBV19|NA|TRBJ1-1
TGTGCCAGTAGTTTGCGGACTGAAGCTTTCTTT
CASSLRTEAFF
>TRBV2|NA|TRBJ1-5
TGTGCCAGCAGTGAACACGGATTCAATCAGCCCCAGCATTTT
CASSEHGFNQPQHF